The 11 T cell receptor beta chains reported below all come from one sample, sequenced in a study of CD4 T cells in relation to SARS-CoV-2 and coronaviruses. The unexposed donors gave CD4+ T cells in 2011-2018, prior to COVID-19. Isolation of CD4+ T cells took place after about eleven days in culture. Using immunoSEQ multiplex PCR, the repertoire was profiled, and TCRdb retains in-frame clones only, with some absent. The repertoire holds 28,000 or so clones, with roughly four fifths as singletons. These receptors are not linked to any known antigen. The sequenced sample was CD4+ T cells from PBMCs, cultured in vitro. The receptors originated from a human donor in good health.

This chain uses TRBV4-1 with TRBJ2-4, with D hard to call. CDR3 length: 12 amino acids. From germline, CDR1 is MGHRA and CDR2 YSYEKL. Deletions cut 1 base from V and 8 bases from J, with 6 bases between. The CDR3 loop reads CASSQGLDIQYF. The DNA for the CDR3 is TGCGCCAGCAGCCAAGGGTTGGACATTCAGTACTTC.

The chain employs TRBV5-1 and TRBJ2-1; TRBD2 aligns across 9 bases. The CDR3 has 18 amino acids. The germline V gene has CDR1 SGHRS and CDR2 YFSETQ. With 1 base clipped from V and 0 bases from J, the junction kept 8 bases outside the gene matches. CDR3 sequence: CASSLIAGARISYNEQFF. As DNA, the CDR3 is TGCGCCAGCAGCTTGATAGCGGGAGCCCGAATCTCCTACAATGAGCAGTTCTTC.

CDR3 residues: CASSSLGTAANTEAFF. The CDR3 region has the DNA TGTGCCAGCAGTTCGCTTGGGACGGCGGCAAACACTGAAGCTTTCTTT. V is TRBV28 and J is TRBJ1-1; weak D call: TRBD1 (5 bases). Germline CDR1 is MDHEN and CDR2 is SYDVKM. V was shortened by 4 bases and J by 2 bases, with 17 bases between the two germline ends. The CDR3 is 16 amino acids.

The chain employs TRBV7-2 and TRBJ2-1, with TRBD1 as a possible D gene (5 bases). V lost 2 bases and J lost 0, with 8 bases in between. CDR1 and CDR2 from the germline V gene are SGHTA and FQGNSA. This CDR3 has 15 amino acids. The CDR3 region has the DNA TGTGCCAGCAGCTTAAGGGGAAGCTCCTACAATGAGCAGTTCTTC. Its translation: CASSLRGSSYNEQFF.

The chain has TRBV9 and TRBJ2-3; 8 bases are a match to TRBD2. Germline V gene data show CDR1 as SGDLS and CDR2 as YYNGEE. CDR3 length: 16 amino acids. Trimming at V came to 2 bases and at J to 4 bases, leaving 9 bases not matched to a gene. The CDR3 sequence is CASSVDGGASADTQYF. The CDR3 DNA follows: TGTGCCAGCAGCGTTGACGGGGGGGCCTCGGCAGATACGCAGTATTTT.

This clone was detected a few times. V is TRBV5-4 and J is TRBJ2-3; D is perhaps TRBD2 (6 bases). Germline CDR1 and CDR2: SGHNT and YYREEE (reference sequence). The CDR3 contains 15 residues. V lost 3 bases and J 0 bases, leaving 11 bases between the germline ends. The CDR3 protein is CASSWGSGSTDTQYF. As DNA, the CDR3 is TGTGCCAGCAGCTGGGGGAGCGGGAGCACAGATACGCAGTATTTT. Variable domain in full (rest from reference TRBV5-4 and TRBJ2-3): ETGVTQSPTHLIKTRGQQVTLRCSSQSGHNTVSWYQQALGQGPQFIFQYYREEENGRGNFPPRFSGLQFPNYSSELNVNALELDDSALYLCASSWGSGSTDTQYFGPGTRLTVL.

This chain uses TRBV5-6 with TRBJ1-3, with D possibly matching TRBD1 (5 bases). The CDR3 extends over 16 amino acids. Trimming left V 3 bases short and J 2 bases short, with 15 bases between. Germline V gene sequence: CDR1 SGHDT, CDR2 YYEEEE. The CDR3 reads CASSSLGELPGNTIYF. DNA of the CDR3: TGTGCCAGCAGCTCCCTGGGGGAACTTCCTGGAAACACCATATATTTT.

The V and J genes are TRBV5-1 and TRBJ2-5, with 8 bases identical to TRBD2. V lost 0 bases to trimming and J lost 5 bases; unmatched junction nucleotides: 6. There are 15 residues in the CDR3. The V gene's germline CDR1 is SGHRS and CDR2 YFSETQ. CDR3 nucleotides: TGCGCCAGCAGCTTGGCGGGAGGGCCTCGGGAGACCCAGTACTTC. Its protein product is CASSLAGGPRETQYF.

V gene TRBV27 combines with J gene TRBJ1-6, with 12 bases fitting TRBD1. Per the germline V gene, CDR1 is MNHEY and CDR2 is SMNVEV (reference sequence). Trimming removed 5 bases from V and 10 bases from J; junction bases left unmatched: 12. The CDR3 loop spans 17 amino acids. In nucleotides, the CDR3 is TGTGCCAGCAGTCCACCGAGGGACAGGGGGCGAGAATCACCCCTCCACTTT. Amino acid sequence: CASSPPRDRGRESPLHF.

The rearrangement joins TRBV18 to TRBJ1-4; D is unresolved. The CDR3 loop spans 15 amino acids. CDR1 KGHSH and CDR2 LQKENI come from the germline V gene. Trimming stripped 1 base from V and 7 bases from J, with 13 bases between. The DNA for the CDR3 is TGTGCCAGCTCACCACGTTCGGGTTTATTTGAAAAACTGTTTTTT. This gives the protein CASSPRSGLFEKLFF.

This chain uses TRBV9 with TRBJ2-1; D may be TRBD2 (5 bases). Trimming stripped 0 bases from V and 6 bases from J, with 19 bases between. The CDR3 extends over 17 amino acids. Germline CDR1 SGDLS, CDR2 YYNGEE. The CDR3 coding sequence is TGTGCCAGCAGCGTAGAAGTTTGGGAGCCAAGGAGCAATGAGCAGTTCTTC. This encodes CASSVEVWEPRSNEQFF.